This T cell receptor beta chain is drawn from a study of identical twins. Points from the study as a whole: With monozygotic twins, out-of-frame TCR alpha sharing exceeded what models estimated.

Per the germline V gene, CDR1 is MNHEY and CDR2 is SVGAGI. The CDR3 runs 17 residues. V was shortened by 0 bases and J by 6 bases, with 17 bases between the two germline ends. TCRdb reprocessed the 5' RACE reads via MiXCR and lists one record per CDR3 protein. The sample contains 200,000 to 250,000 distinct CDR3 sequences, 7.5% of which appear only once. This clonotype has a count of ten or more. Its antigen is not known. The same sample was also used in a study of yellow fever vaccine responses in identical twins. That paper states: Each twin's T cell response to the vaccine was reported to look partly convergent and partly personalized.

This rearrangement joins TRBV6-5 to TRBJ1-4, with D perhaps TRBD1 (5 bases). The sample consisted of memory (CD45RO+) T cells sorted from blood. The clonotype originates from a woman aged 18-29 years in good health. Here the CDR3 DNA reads TGTGCCAGCAGTTACTCCCGGGGCCGGGGAGGCGATGAAAAACTGTTTTTT. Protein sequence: CASSYSRGRGGDEKLFF.